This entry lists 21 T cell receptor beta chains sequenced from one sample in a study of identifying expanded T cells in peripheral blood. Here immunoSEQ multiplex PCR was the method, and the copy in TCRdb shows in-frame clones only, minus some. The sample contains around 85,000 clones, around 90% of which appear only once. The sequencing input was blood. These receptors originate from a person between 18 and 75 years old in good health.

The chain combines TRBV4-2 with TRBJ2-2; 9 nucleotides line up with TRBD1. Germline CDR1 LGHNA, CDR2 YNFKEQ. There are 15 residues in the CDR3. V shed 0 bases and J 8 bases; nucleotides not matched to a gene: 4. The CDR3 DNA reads TGTGCCAGCAGCCAAGAGGGACAGGGATTAGGGGAGCTGTTTTTT. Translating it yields CASSQEGQGLGELFF.

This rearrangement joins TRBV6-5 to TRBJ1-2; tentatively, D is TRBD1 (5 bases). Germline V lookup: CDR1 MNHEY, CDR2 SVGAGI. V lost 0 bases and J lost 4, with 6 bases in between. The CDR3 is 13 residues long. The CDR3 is CASSYSRGYGYTF. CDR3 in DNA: TGTGCCAGCAGTTACTCGAGGGGCTATGGCTACACCTTC.

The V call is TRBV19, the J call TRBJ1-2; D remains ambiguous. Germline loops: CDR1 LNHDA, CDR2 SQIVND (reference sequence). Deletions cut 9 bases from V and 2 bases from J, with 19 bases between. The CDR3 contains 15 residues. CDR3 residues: CASTSPKYGNYGYTF. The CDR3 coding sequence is TGTGCCAGCACCTCGCCGAAATATGGGAACTATGGCTACACCTTC.

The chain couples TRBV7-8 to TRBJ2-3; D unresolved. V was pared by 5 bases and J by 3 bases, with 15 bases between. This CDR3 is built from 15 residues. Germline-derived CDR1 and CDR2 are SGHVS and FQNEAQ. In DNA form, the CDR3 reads TGTGCCAGCAGCCGCCAAGGCCCCACGACAGATACGCAGTATTTT. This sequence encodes CASSRQGPTTDTQYF. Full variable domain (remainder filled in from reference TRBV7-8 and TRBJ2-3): GAGVSQSPRYKVAKRGQDVALRCDPISGHVSLFWYQQALGQGPEFLTYFQNEAQLDKSGLPSDRFFAERPEGSVSTLKIQRTQQEDSAVYLCASSRQGPTTDTQYFGPGTRLTVL.

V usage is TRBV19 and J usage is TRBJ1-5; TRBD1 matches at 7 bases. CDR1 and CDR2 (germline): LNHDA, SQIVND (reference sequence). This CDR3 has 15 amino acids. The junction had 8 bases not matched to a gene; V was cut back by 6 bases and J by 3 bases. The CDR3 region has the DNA TGTGCCAGTAGGATACAGGGGCAGGTCAATCAGCCCCAGCATTTT. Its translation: CASRIQGQVNQPQHF. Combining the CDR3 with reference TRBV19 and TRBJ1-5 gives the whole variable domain DGGITQSPKYLFRKEGQNVTLSCEQNLNHDAMYWYRQDPGQGLRLIYYSQIVNDFQKGDIAEGYSVSREKKESFPLTVTSAQKNPTAFYLCASRIQGQVNQPQHFGDGTRLSIL.

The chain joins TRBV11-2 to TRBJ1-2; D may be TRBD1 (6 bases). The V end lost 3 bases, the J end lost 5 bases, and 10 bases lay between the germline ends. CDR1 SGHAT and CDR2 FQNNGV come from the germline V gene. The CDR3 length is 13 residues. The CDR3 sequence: CASSLGARYGYTF. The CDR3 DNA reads TGTGCCAGCAGCTTGGGGGCTAGATATGGCTACACCTTC.

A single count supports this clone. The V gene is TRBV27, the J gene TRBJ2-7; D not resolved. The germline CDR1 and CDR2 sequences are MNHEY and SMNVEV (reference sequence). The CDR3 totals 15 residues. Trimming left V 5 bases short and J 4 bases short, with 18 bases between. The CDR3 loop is CASSRHASGSYEQYF. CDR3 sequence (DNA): TGTGCCAGCAGTAGACACGCGTCTGGTTCGTACGAGCAGTACTTC.

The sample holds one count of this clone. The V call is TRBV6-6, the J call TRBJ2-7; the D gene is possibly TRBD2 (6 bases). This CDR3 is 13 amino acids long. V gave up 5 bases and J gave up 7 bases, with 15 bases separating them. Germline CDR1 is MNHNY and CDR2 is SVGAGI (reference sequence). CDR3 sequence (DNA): TGTGCCAGCAGTCCGCCCAGCGGGCCGGAGCAGTACTTC. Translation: CASSPPSGPEQYF.

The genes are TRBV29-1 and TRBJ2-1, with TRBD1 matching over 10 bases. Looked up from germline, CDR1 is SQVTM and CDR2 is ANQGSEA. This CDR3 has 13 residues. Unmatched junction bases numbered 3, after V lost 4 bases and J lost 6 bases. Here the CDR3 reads CSVVGQGPNEQFF. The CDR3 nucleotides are TGCAGCGTTGTGGGACAGGGGCCCAATGAGCAGTTCTTC.

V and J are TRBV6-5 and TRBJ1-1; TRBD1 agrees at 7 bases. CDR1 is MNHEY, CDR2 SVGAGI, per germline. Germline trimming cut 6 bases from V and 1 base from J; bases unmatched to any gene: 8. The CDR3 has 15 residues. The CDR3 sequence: CASRSGGSGNTEAFF. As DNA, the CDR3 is TGTGCCAGCAGGTCAGGGGGATCGGGGAACACTGAAGCTTTCTTT.

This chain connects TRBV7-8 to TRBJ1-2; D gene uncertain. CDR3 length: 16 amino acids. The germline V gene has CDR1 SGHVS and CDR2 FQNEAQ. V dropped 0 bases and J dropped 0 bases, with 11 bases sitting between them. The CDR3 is CASSLAQLGSNYGYTF. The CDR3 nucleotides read TGTGCCAGCAGCTTAGCTCAACTGGGGTCTAACTATGGCTACACCTTC.

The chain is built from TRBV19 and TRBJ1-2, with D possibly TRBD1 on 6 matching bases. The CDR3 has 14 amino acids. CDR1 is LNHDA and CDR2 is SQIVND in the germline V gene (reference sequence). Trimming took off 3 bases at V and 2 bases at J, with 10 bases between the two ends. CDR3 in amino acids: CASSIRDTNYGYTF. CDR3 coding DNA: TGTGCCAGTAGTATTCGGGACACCAACTATGGCTACACCTTC.

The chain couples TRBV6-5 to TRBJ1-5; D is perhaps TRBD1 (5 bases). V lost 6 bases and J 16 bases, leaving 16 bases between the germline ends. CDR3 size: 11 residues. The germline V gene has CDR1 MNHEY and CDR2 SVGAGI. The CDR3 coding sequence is TGTGCCAGCAGCGACTGGAGGGGCTACCATTTT. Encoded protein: CASSDWRGYHF.

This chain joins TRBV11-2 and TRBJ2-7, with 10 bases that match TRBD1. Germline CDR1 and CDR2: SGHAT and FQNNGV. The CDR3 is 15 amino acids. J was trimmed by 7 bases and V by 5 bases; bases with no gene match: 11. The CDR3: CASSKGQGSGWEQYF. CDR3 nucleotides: TGTGCCAGCAGCAAGGGACAGGGGAGTGGTTGGGAGCAGTACTTC.

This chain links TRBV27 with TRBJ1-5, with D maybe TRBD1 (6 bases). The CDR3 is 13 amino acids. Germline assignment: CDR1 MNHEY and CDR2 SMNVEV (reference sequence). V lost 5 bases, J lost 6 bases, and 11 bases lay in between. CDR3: CASSMGGTQPQHF. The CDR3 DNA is TGTGCCAGCAGTATGGGGGGCACTCAGCCCCAGCATTTT.

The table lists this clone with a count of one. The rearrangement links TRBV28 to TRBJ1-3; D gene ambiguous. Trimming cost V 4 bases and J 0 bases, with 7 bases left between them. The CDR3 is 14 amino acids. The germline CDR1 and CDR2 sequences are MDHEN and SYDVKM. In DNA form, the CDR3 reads TGTGCCAGCAGTTCCGGATACTCTGGAAACACCATATATTTT. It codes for CASSSGYSGNTIYF.

DNA for the CDR3: TGTGCCAGCACCCCCCGCCGCGGCTGGGCCTACGAGCAGTACTTC. Its protein product is CASTPRRGWAYEQYF. J is TRBJ2-7 and V is TRBV28; D is ambiguous. The V gene's germline CDR1 is MDHEN and CDR2 SYDVKM. Trimming removed 7 bases at V and 2 bases at J, with 18 bases between. The CDR3 is made up of 15 amino acids.

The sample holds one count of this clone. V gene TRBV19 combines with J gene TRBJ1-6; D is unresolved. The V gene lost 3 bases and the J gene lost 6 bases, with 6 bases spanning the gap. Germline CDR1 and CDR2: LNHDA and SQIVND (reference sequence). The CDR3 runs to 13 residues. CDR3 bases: TGTGCCAGTAGTATCTCCCCTAATTCACCCCTCCACTTT. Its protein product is CASSISPNSPLHF.

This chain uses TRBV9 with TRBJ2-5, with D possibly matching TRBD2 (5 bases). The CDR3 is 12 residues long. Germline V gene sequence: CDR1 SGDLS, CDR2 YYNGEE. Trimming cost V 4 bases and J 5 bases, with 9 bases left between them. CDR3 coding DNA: TGTGCCAGCAGCTTGAGAGGGGAGACCCAGTACTTC. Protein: CASSLRGETQYF.

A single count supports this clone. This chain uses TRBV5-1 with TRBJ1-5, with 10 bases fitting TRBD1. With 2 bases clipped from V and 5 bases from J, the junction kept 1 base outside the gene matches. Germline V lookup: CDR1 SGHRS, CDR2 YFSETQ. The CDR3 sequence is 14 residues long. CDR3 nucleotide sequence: TGCGCCAGCAGCTTCGGGACAGGGGATCAGCCCCAGCATTTT. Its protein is CASSFGTGDQPQHF. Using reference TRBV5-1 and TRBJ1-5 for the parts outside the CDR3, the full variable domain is KAGVTQTPRYLIKTRGQQVTLSCSPISGHRSVSWYQQTPGQGLQFLFEYFSETQRNKGNFPGRFSGRQFSNSRSEMNVSTLELGDSALYLCASSFGTGDQPQHFGDGTRLSIL.

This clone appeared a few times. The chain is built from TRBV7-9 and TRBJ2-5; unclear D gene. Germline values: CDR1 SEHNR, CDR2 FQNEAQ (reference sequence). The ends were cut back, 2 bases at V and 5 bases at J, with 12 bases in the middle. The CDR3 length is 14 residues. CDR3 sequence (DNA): TGTGCCAGCAGCTTAATGTCCCTGCAGGAGACCCAGTACTTC. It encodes CASSLMSLQETQYF.